The sequence of this T cell receptor (beta chain) was determined in a study of blood T cell repertoires in COVID-19. At the level of the study: Donors in the United States, Italy and Spain gave samples during acute or convalescent COVID-19. Nucleic acid was either cDNA or gDNA, and it came from T cells, B-cell-depleted T cells, or PBMCs.

The method was immunoSEQ multiplex PCR; TCRdb's version includes in-frame clones alone and lacks a portion of them. The sample includes 150,000 to 200,000 clones, 70% to 90% of them seen just once. The CDR3 length is 16 residues. The V gene lost 5 bases and the J gene lost 6 bases, with 17 bases spanning the gap. Germline loops: CDR1 SNHLY, CDR2 FYNNEI. This clonotype originated in a man between 60 and 75 years old with active or convalescent COVID-19. The chain employs TRBV2 and TRBJ1-6; a possible D gene is TRBD1 (6 bases). The source material was peripheral blood. The CDR3 reads CASSPQGPLGNSPLHF. The CDR3 DNA is TGTGCCAGCAGTCCGCAGGGGCCCCTTGGTAATTCACCCCTCCACTTT.